These T cell receptor beta chains were read from a single sample in a study of blood T cell repertoires in COVID-19. Only in-frame clones appear in the TCRdb table, and some are missing; sequencing was by immunoSEQ multiplex PCR. The sample holds approximately 28,000 clones, 87% seen once. The specimen sequenced was peripheral blood. The receptors were gathered from a man between 60 and 75 years old with active COVID-19. Both conserved end residues are part of each CDR3. Rows may omit the clone size; those that give it use once, few, many or a size class.

V gene | clone size | CDR3 protein
TRBV18 | few | CASSLNSGQGNEQYF
TRBV19 | once | CASSPGLAGGYEQFF
TRBV7-9 | - | CASSLVLGPDTQYF
TRBV28 | - | CASSLLGQLGRGYTF
TRBV2 | once | CASTQTGYAFNYGYTF
TRBV19 | medium-sized | CASAQGGGSYEQYF
TRBV20-1 | few | CSAVRDAAFF
TRBV27 | few | CASSSSDRHEQYF
TRBV29-1 | - | CSVARQLTGELFF
TRBV12-3/TRBV12-4 | - | CASRLTVEQFF
TRBV4-1 | few | CASSEIHRSSYNEQFF
TRBV4-1 | - | CASSQDMRVAGGKDTQYF
TRBV7-2 | - | CASSLSTSGGYTF
TRBV6-6 | few | CASSRDSLANYGYTF
TRBV5-4 | few | CASSPGQGGQSNQPQHF
TRBV19 | - | CASSIVRTSNTGELFF
TRBV11-2 | once | CASSRFAGVSNQPQHF
TRBV3-1/TRBV3-2 | once | CASQEWQTGGNTIYF
TRBV27 | - | CASRPGTGVGNIQYF
TRBV19 | - | CASSPRTGYGYTF
TRBV2 | - | CASSDRPDRAGTEAFF
TRBV11-3 | - | CASSLAGNTDTQYF
TRBV2 | - | CASGWGEGGYTF
TRBV5-1 | - | CASSPGTGIDTEAFF
TRBV4-1 | - | CASSHVSGGRGAGANVLTF
TRBV30 | - | CAWSVYTYEQYF
TRBV7-2 | - | CASSFGGGTDTQYF
TRBV5-8 | - | CASSLFLGHNSPLHF
TRBV5-1 | - | CASSFPRTGGESAEAFF
TRBV28 | once | CASSLFRTGSSKNIQYF
TRBV7-9 | - | CASSSGHTNTEAFF
TRBV5-1 | - | CASSSRTSSYNSPLHF
TRBV7-6 | - | CASSSVLRGRSNQPQHF
TRBV5-1 | - | CASSFSNEKLFF
TRBV4-1 | - | CASSQDPNSYNEQFF
TRBV5-1 | - | CASRDRPTDTQYF
TRBV2 | - | CASLEGMQETQYF
TRBV27 | - | CASSFTGGASEQYF
TRBV7-3 | - | CASSFAGGTEAFF
TRBV6-5 | few | CASSGDRAREQYF
TRBV6-5 | medium-sized | CASNPRRGGTGELFF
TRBV28 | once | CASPPSGTPYLSSYNEQFF
TRBV7-2 | - | CASSLRTSGGANTGELFF
TRBV28 | - | CASRSQGFNEKLFF